This T cell receptor beta chain was found in a study of shared clonotypes between healthy human individuals (dated by TCRdb to between 2020 and 2021). For the wider study: The cohort comprised a couple of women and a few men aged 18 to 49 years. For each donor, CD4 naive and CD4 memory were each run on three plates, CD8 naive on two plates, and CD8 memory on one plate. The study deeply sequenced blood TCR repertoires of about five healthy adults to estimate repertoire size and the extent of clonotype sharing between individuals. To increase sequencing depth and limit assay-specific biases, TCR repertoire library preparation and sequencing were carried out by different laboratories using diverse techniques. Leukapheresis yielded between about 0.94 and 9 billion PBMCs per donor.

The donors were healthy, HIV-negative adults with no recently reported acute infections or vaccinations. All donors were Caucasian adults living in Nashville, Tennessee, USA. Magnetic negative selection was used to enrich CD4+ T cells, after which naive cells were positively selected on CD45RA and the negative fraction became the memory subset. Blood was obtained by leukapheresis, after which PBMCs were separated by Ficoll-Histopaque density gradient centrifugation and cryopreserved in liquid nitrogen vapor phase. Purity and quantity of every magnetically sorted T cell population were checked by analytical flow cytometry. From each sorted fraction, genomic DNA was isolated and quantified by UV absorbance on a Nanodrop 2000c. Study-wide findings and limitations: The genetic and exposure-history diversity represented was limited by the small number of donors. When a handful of donors were compared, the shared fraction of clonotypes was around 5% for naive CD4, 3.5% for naive CD8, 2% to 2.5% for memory CD4, and 0.35% to 0.4% for memory CD8. Incomplete sequencing was indicated by rarefaction of sorted-subset datasets, despite the large sequencing depth. Naive subsets generally had larger estimated clonotype richness than memory subsets. Pairwise subsampling led to the expectation that sequencing depth would affect the degree of clonotype sharing among donors. Clonotypes shared by all four sorted-subset donors showed higher generation probabilities than non-shared clonotypes. Sampling was limited to blood, and TCR repertoires in tissue likely differ from TCR repertoires in blood.

Note on this clone: Its antigen is not yet known. No qualities accompany the bases; no much larger clone lies one base away. The sample carries other DNA sequences with the same CDR3.

V is clipped by 6 bases and J by 3 bases, and the sequence between their germline boundaries is 9 bases long. The CDR3 contains 11 residues, cysteine and phenylalanine counted. Only the CDR3 DNA is retained, 33 bases long and in frame from the first base. The germline V gene yields SQVTM for CDR1 and ANQGSEA for CDR2. Using the deep immunoSEQ assay, TCR CDR3 regions were amplified from genomic DNA by multiplex PCR. For each cell subset, the extracted genomic DNA was distributed evenly across all wells of several immunoSEQ 96-well plates, and each plate served as one replicate. For sorted subsets, each replicate PCR was loaded with 200 ng genomic DNA, equivalent to 30,000 to 35,000 T cell genomes. The purified libraries were quantified using a Qubit 3.0 fluorometer, sized with a Bioanalyzer 2100, and then quantified again using the KAPA Library Quantification kit. Every immunoSEQ 96-well plate was sequenced on a dedicated single-read 150-cycle Illumina NextSeq 550 flow cell. In the authors' own workflow: Because the immunoSEQ output included only junctional sequences and no quality scores, the filtering could not be the same as the filtering used for full-length reads. Sequences were annotated with PyIR, a Python wrapper for IgBLAST v1.9, using IMGT germline references to assign V/J genes and CDR3. Reads were filtered out if the reads had weak V/J assignments (E-value above 1e-6), no CDR3, stop codons, out-of-frame junctions, or ambiguous translated residues. A V3J clonotype was defined by an identical inferred V gene, J gene, and CDR3 amino acid sequence. Percentage overlap between repertoires was computed as shared unique clonotypes divided by the size of the smaller repertoire. RTK rarefaction, the Chao1 estimator, and Recon v2.1 estimates of unobserved clonotypes were used to assess repertoire richness. Generation probabilities were computed with OLGA for all TCRbeta clonotypes obtained by the gDNA method from a handful of donors. Not all clones reach the TCRdb copy of this immuneACCESS table, which keeps in-frame sequences only. Checked studies attribute under half of the gap to unresolved V genes and leave the rest unexplained. V, J and clone size derive from that table, while D and trimming were established from the DNA sequence. The sample table lists hundreds of thousands of clones, over 70% of them with a count of one. The ten largest clonotypes hold more than 9% of the sample.

Sequences were obtained from memory CD4+ T cells sorted from blood. The cell subset or site label corresponds to: CD45RA-negative fraction. The V and J genes are TRBV29-1 and TRBJ2-7, with no confidently assigned D gene. This clonotype was obtained from a man aged 25-45 years in good health. The nucleotides are TGCAGCGTAAGTGTTAGCTACGAGCAGTACTTC. It translates as CSVSVSYEQYF.